Detailed here is one T cell receptor beta chain. The data belong to a study of control samples from healthy donors and cancer patients. Sequencing used immunoSEQ multiplex PCR; TCRdb keeps in-frame clones, though not all of them. Among about 26,000 clones listed, 82% were seen once. The CDR3 has 14 residues. Germline values: CDR1 SGDLS, CDR2 YYNGEE. Between the trimmed V and J ends, which lost 0 bases and 6 bases, there was a span of 11 bases. The sample was PBMCs. This receptor was obtained from a man aged 55 to 70 with colorectal cancer. The chain couples TRBV9 to TRBJ2-3; D is perhaps TRBD2 (7 bases). The CDR3 bases are TGTGCCAGCAGCGTAGCGGGGGGCCCGGATACGCAGTATTTT. Amino acid sequence: CASSVAGGPDTQYF.